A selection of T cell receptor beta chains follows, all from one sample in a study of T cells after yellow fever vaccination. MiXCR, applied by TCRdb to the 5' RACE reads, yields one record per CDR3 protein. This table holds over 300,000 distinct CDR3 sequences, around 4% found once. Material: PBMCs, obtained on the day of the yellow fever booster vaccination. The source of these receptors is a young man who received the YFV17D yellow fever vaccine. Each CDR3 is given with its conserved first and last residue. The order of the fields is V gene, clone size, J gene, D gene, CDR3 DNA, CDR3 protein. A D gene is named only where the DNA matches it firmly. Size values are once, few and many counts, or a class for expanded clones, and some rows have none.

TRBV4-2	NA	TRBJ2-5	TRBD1	TGTGCCAGCAGCGACCGGGACAGGGATCGTGAGACCCAGTACTTC	CASSDRDRDRETQYF
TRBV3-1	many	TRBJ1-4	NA	TGTGCCAGCAGCCAAGAAAGCCGGGGCGGTGAAAAACTGTTTTTT	CASSQESRGGEKLFF
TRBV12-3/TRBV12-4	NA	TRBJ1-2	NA	TGTGCCAGCAGTTTAAGGGTCCGACAGGCAGCTTATGGCTACACCTTC	CASSLRVRQAAYGYTF
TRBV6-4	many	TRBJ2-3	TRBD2	TGTGCCAGCAGTGAATGGGGGGGTGATACGCAGTATTTT	CASSEWGGDTQYF
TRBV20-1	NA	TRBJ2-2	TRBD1	TGCAGTGCTAGGTCCGGGACAGGGAACACCGGGGAGCTGTTTTTT	CSARSGTGNTGELFF
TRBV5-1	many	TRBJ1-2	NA	TGCGCCAGCAGCTTGGTTAGCGGGGCCTATAACGGCTACACCTTC	CASSLVSGAYNGYTF
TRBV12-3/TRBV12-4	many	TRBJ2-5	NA	TGTGCCAGCAGTACCGGAGGGCCGCAAGAGACCCAGTACTTC	CASSTGGPQETQYF
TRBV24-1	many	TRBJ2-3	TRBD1	TGTGCCACCAGTGATAACAGGGGCGTACATACGCAGTATTTT	CATSDNRGVHTQYF
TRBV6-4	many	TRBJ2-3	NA	TGTGCCAGCAGTGTTGGCCAGGGAGCAGATACGCAGTATTTT	CASSVGQGADTQYF
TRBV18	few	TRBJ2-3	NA	TGTGCCAGCTCACCACCGATGGCCGGGGCAGATACGCAGTATTTT	CASSPPMAGADTQYF
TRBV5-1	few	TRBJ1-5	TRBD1	TGCGCCAGCCGGAGGGGGCAAGATCAGCCCCATCATTTT	CASRRGQDQPHHF
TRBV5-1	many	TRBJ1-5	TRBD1	TGCGCCAGCAGCGCGGGACAGGGGGAGCCCCAGCATTTT	CASSAGQGEPQHF
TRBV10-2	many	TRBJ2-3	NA	TGCGCCAGCAGTACCCGCAGGGAGGAGGATACGCAGTATTTT	CASSTRREEDTQYF
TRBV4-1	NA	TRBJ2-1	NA	TGCGCCAGCAGCCAAGAGCGGGTGAGCTCCTACAATGAGCAGTTCTTC	CASSQERVSSYNEQFF
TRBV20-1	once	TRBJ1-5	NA	TGCAGTGCCCCTTGGGGGTCAGGGGTTCCCCAGCATTTT	CSAPWGSGVPQHF
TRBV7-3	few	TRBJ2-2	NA	TGTGCCAGCAGCTTAAATTCACAGGGAAGCACCGGGGAGCTGTTTTTT	CASSLNSQGSTGELFF
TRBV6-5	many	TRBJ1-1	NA	TGTGCCAGCACAGACGACGTTGCAGTTGAAGCTTTCTTT	CASTDDVAVEAFF
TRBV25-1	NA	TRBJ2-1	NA	TGTGCCAGCAGTGAACGCATCGGGCAGTTCTTC	CASSERIGQFF
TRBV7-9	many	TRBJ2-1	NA	TGTGCCAGCAGCTACCCGCTTGAGCAGTTCTTC	CASSYPLEQFF
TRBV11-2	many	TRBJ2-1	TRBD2	TGTGCCAGCAGCTCGCAAAAAGCGGGGACGACCTACAATGAGCAGTTCTTC	CASSSQKAGTTYNEQFF
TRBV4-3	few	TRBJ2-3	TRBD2	TGCGCCAGCAGCCGGGGACTAGCGGGTTCCCTTGGGGCAGATACGCAGTATTTT	CASSRGLAGSLGADTQYF
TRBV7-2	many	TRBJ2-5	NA	TGTGCCAGCAGCTTTCCACAGGTGCGGGAGACCCAGTACTTC	CASSFPQVRETQYF
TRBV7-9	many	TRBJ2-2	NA	TGTGCCAGCAGCTTCTCGGGGGGCGCCAACACCGGGGAGCTGTTTTTT	CASSFSGGANTGELFF
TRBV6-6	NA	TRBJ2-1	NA	TGTGCCAGTGGACAGCGGGACTCCTACAATGAGCAGTTCTTC	CASGQRDSYNEQFF
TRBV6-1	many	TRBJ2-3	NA	TGTGCCAGCAGTGATGGACAGCCGGCCACAGATACGCAGTATTTT	CASSDGQPATDTQYF
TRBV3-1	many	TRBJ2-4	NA	TGTGCCAGCAGCCAAGACGGTTCTCCACAAAACATTCAGTACTTC	CASSQDGSPQNIQYF
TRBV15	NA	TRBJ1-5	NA	TGTGCCACCAGCGGCCCCACAGGCGCCCAGCCCCAGCATTTT	CATSGPTGAQPQHF
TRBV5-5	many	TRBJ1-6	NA	TGTGCCAGCAGCTTGGCGTTTTGGGCGGATGTTAATTCACCCCTCCACTTT	CASSLAFWADVNSPLHF
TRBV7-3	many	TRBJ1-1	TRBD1	TGTGCCAGCAGCGCCCAGACAGGGGCGAACACTGAAGCTTTCTTT	CASSAQTGANTEAFF
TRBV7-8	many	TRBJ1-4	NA	TGTGCCAGCAGCCCCTCCACTATTACAACTAATGAAAAACTGTTTTTT	CASSPSTITTNEKLFF
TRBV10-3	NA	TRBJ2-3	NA	TGTGCCATCGGGGGGCACTACACAGATACGCAGTATTTT	CAIGGHYTDTQYF
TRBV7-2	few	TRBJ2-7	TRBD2	TGTGCCAGCAGCTTCGCGGGGGGGCCGGGTGAGCAGTACTTC	CASSFAGGPGEQYF
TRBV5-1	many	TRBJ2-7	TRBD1	TGCGCCAGCAGCCAAACGACAGGGGGCGTCTACGAGCAGTACTTC	CASSQTTGGVYEQYF
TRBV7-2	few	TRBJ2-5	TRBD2	TGTGCCAGCAGCTTAGGGTCCAGCGGGAGAGAGACCCAGTACTTC	CASSLGSSGRETQYF
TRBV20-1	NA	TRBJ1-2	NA	TGCAGTGCTAGGCTCCGGGAGAACTATGGCTACACCTTC	CSARLRENYGYTF
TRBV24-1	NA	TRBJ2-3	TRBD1	TGTGCCACTGGGGACAGGGCCACAGATACGCAGTATTTT	CATGDRATDTQYF
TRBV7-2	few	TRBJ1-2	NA	TGTGCCAGCAGCTTAATGGGCCTTAACTATGGCTACACCTTC	CASSLMGLNYGYTF
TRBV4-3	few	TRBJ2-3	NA	TGCGCCAGCAGCCAGTTCGCCGGTGGGTTCGCAGCGAACACAGATACGCAGTATTTT	CASSQFAGGFAANTDTQYF
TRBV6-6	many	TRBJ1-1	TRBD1	TGTGCCAGCAGTTACGACAGGGCAAACACTGAAGCTTTCTTT	CASSYDRANTEAFF
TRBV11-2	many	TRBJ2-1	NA	TGTGCCAGCAGCTTTAGCAGGGGAGCCTACAATGAGCAGTTCTTC	CASSFSRGAYNEQFF
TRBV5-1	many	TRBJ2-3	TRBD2	TGCGCCAGCAGCCCGGGGACTAGCGGGGGGGGAGAGCAGTATTTT	CASSPGTSGGGEQYF
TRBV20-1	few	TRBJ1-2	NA	TGCAGTGCTAGAGATGGGTCAGTCCTTGGCTACACCTTC	CSARDGSVLGYTF
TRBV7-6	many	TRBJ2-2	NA	TGTGCCAGCAGCTTAGCCCTACAGCGGAAAAACACCGGGGAGCTGTTTTTT	CASSLALQRKNTGELFF
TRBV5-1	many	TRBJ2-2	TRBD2	TGCGCCAGCAGCTTGGCCGGCGGGGGGAACACCGGGGAGCTGTTTTTT	CASSLAGGGNTGELFF
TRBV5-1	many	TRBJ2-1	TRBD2	TGCGCCAGCAGCTTGGAAGGACTAGCGAATGAGCAGTTCTTC	CASSLEGLANEQFF
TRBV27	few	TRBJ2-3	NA	TGTGCCAGCAGTACAGCGCCCACAGATACGCAGTATTTT	CASSTAPTDTQYF
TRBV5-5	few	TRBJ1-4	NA	TGTGCCAGCAGCGACGACAGAGCAGCCCGCGAAAAACTGTTTTTT	CASSDDRAAREKLFF
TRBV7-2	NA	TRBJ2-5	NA	TGTGCCAGCAGCGACAGCGGGACAGCCCTCGGGACCCAGTACTTC	CASSDSGTALGTQYF
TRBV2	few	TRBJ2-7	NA	TGTGCCAGCAGTGTCCGGCTGACCTACGAGCAGTACTTC	CASSVRLTYEQYF
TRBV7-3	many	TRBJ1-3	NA	TGTGCCAGCAGCTCCGACGGAAACTCTGGAAACACCATATATTTT	CASSSDGNSGNTIYF
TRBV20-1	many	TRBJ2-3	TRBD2	TGCAGTGCTAGAGATCCGACTAGCGGGGTCCCAGATACGCAGTATTTT	CSARDPTSGVPDTQYF
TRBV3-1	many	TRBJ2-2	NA	TGTGCCAGCAGCCAAGAAGCCCTGGCCACCGGGGAGCTGTTTTTT	CASSQEALATGELFF
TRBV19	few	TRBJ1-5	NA	TGTGCCAGTACTATCCATAGCAATCAGCCCCAGCATTTT	CASTIHSNQPQHF
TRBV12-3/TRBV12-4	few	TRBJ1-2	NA	TGTGCCAGCAGTTTAGGAAACTTTATGACCTATGGCTACACCTTC	CASSLGNFMTYGYTF
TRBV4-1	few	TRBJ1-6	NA	TGCGCCAGCAGCGAGGACGGGAGCTCCTATAATTCACCCCTCCACTTT	CASSEDGSSYNSPLHF
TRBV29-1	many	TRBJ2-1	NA	TGCAGCGTTGAGTCGATGAGCTCCTACAATGAGCAGTTCTTC	CSVESMSSYNEQFF
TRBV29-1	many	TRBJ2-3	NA	TGCAGCGTGAGGATAGATACGCAGTATTTT	CSVRIDTQYF